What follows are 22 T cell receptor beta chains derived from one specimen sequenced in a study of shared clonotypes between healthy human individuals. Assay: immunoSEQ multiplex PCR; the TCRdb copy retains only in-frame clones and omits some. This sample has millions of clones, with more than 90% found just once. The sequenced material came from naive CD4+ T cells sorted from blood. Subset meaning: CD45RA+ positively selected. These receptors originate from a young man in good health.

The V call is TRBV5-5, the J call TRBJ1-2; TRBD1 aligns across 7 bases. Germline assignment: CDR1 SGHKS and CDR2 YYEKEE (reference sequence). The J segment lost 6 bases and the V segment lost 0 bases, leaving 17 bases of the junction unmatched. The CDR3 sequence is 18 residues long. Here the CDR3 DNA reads TGTGCCAGCAGCTTGGCCCCGGGGACAGTCAACATGTTAGATGGCTACACCTTC. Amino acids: CASSLAPGTVNMLDGYTF.

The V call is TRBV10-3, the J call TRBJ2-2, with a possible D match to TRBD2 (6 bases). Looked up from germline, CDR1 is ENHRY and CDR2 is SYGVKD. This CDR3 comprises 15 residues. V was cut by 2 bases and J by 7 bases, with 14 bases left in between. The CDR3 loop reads CAISEAAGRDGELFF. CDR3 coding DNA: TGTGCCATCAGTGAGGCGGCAGGGCGGGACGGGGAGCTGTTTTTT.

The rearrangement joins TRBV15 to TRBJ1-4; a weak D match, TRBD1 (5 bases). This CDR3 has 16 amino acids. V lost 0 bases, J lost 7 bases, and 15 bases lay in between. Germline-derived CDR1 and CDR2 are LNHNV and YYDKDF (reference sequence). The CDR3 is CATSRDFRGKGEKLFF. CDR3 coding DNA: TGTGCCACCAGCAGAGATTTCCGGGGCAAAGGTGAAAAACTGTTTTTT.

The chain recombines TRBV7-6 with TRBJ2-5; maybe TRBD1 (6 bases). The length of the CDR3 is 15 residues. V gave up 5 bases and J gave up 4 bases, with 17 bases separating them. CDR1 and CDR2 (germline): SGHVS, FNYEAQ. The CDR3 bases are TGTGCCAGCAGCAGTAATTTGGGGGCAGGAGAGACCCAGTACTTC. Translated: CASSSNLGAGETQYF.

The CDR3: CASAGGNLEEAFF. The DNA of the CDR3 is TGTGCCAGCGCCGGGGGAAATCTGGAGGAAGCTTTCTTT. The V and J genes are TRBV2 and TRBJ1-1; a weak D match, TRBD1 (5 bases). The V end lost 8 bases, the J end lost 8 bases, and 18 bases lay between the germline ends. The CDR3 contains 13 residues. Germline V lookup: CDR1 SNHLY, CDR2 FYNNEI.

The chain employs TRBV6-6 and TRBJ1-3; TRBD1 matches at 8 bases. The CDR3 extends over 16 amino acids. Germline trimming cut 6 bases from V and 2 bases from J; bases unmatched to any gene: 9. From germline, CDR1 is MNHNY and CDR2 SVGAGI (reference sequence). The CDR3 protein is CASRNSQGATGNTIYF. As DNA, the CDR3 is TGTGCCAGCAGGAATTCGCAGGGGGCGACTGGAAACACCATATATTTT.

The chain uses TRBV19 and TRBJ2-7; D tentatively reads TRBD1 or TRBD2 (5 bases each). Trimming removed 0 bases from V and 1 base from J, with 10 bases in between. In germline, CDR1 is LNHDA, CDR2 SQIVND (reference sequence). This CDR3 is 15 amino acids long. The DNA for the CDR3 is TGTGCCAGTAGTATAGAGTGGGGGAGATCCTACGAGCAGTACTTC. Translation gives CASSIEWGRSYEQYF. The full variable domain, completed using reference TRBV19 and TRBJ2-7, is DGGITQSPKYLFRKEGQNVTLSCEQNLNHDAMYWYRQDPGQGLRLIYYSQIVNDFQKGDIAEGYSVSREKKESFPLTVTSAQKNPTAFYLCASSIEWGRSYEQYFGPGTRLTVT.

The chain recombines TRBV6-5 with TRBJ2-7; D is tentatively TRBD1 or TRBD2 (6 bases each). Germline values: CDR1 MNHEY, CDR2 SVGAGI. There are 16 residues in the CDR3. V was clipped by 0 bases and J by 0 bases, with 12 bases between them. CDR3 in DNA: TGTGCCAGCAGTTACTCAGGGGGAGGAAGCTCCTACGAGCAGTACTTC. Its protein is CASSYSGGGSSYEQYF.

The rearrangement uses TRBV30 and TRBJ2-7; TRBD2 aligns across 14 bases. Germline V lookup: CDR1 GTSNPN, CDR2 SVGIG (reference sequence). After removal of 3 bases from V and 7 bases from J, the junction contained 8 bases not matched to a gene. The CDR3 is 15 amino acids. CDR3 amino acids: CAWRGLAGEQGEQYF. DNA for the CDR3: TGTGCCTGGAGGGGACTAGCGGGAGAGCAAGGTGAGCAGTACTTC.

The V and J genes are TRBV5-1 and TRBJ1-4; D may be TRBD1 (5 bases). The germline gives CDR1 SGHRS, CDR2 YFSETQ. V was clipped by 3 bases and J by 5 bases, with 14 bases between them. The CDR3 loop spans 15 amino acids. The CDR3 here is CASSSGDGRNEKLFF. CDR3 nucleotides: TGCGCCAGCAGCTCCGGGGACGGACGAAATGAAAAACTGTTTTTT.

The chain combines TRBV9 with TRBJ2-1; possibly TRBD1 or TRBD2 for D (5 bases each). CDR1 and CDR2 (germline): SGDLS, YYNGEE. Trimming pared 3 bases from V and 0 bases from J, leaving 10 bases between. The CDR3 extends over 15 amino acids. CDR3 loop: CASSAGTNSYNEQFF. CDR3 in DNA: TGTGCCAGCAGCGCCGGGACCAACTCCTACAATGAGCAGTTCTTC.

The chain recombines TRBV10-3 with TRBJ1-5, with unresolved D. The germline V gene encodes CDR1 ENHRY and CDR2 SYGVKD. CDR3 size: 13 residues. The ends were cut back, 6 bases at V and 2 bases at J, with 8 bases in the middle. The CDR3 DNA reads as TGTGCCATCAGCCCTCGCGGCAATCAGCCCCAGCATTTT. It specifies CAISPRGNQPQHF.

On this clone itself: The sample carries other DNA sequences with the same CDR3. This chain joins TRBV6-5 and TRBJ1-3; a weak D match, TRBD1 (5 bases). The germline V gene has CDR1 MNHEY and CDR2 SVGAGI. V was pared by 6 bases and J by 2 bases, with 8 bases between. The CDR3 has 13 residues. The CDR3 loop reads CASSRGPGNTIYF. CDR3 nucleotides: TGTGCCAGCAGCCGGGGCCCTGGAAACACCATATATTTT.

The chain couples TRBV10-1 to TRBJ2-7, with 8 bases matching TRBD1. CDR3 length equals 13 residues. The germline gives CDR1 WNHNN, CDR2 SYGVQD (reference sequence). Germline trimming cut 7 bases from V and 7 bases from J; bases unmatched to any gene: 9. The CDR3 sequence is CASTRDRLGEQYF. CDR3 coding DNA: TGCGCCAGCACGCGGGACAGGCTTGGAGAGCAGTACTTC.

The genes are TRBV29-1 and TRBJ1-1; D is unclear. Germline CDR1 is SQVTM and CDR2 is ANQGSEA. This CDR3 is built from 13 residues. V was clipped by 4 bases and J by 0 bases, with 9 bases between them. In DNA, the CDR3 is TGCAGCGTTGGCCCTAACGTGAACACTGAAGCTTTCTTT. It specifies CSVGPNVNTEAFF.

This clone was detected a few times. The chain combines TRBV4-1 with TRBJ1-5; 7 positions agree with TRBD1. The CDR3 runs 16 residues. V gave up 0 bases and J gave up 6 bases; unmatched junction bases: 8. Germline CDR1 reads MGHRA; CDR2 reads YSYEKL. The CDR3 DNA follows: TGCGCCAGCAGCCAAGAAGCTACAGGGGTCGTTCAGCCCCAGCATTTT. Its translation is CASSQEATGVVQPQHF.

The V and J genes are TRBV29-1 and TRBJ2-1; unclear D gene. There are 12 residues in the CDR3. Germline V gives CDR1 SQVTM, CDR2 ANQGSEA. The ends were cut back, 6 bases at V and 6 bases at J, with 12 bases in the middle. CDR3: CSVAVSVNEQFF. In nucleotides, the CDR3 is TGCAGCGTCGCTGTGTCGGTCAATGAGCAGTTCTTC.

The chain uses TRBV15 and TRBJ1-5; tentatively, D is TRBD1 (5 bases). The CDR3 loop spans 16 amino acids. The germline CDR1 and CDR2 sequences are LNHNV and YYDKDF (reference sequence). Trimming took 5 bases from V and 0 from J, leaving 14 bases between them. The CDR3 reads CATSQKGYGSNQPQHF. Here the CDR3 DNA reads TGTGCCACCAGCCAAAAGGGGTACGGTAGCAATCAGCCCCAGCATTTT.

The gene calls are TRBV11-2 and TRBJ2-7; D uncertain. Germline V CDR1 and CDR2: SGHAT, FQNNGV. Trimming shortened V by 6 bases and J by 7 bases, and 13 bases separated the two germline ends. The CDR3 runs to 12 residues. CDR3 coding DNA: TGTGCCAGCAGTCCCGAAGGAGCAGAGCAGTACTTC. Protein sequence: CASSPEGAEQYF.

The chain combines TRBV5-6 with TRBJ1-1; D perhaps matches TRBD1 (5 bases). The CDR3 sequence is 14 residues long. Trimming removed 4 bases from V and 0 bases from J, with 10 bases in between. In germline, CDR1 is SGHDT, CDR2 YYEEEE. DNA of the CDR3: TGTGCCAGCAGCCCGTCGGGGCTGAACACTGAAGCTTTCTTT. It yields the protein CASSPSGLNTEAFF.

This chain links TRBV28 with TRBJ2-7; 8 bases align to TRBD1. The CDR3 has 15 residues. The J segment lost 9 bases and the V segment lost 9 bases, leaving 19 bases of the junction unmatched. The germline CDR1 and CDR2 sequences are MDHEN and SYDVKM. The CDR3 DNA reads TGTGCCAGTACACCCCGCCGGGACAGGAGTACGCGGCAGTACTTC. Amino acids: CASTPRRDRSTRQYF.

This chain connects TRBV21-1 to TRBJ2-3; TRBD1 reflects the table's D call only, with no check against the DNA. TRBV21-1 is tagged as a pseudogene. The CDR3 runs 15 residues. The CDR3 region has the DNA TGTGCCAGCAGCAAAAGGGGGACAGGGGAAGATACGCAGTATTTT. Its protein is CASSKRGTGEDTQYF.